This TCR beta chain was documented in a study of shared clonotypes between healthy human individuals. The CDR3 consists of 15 residues. CDR1 and CDR2 (germline): SGHKS, YYEKEE (reference sequence). Trimming took 0 bases from V and 4 from J, leaving 11 bases between them. Study results and caveats: The study's rarefaction showed incomplete sorted-subset sequencing despite large depth. Non-shared clonotypes displayed generation probabilities falling below those of clonotypes present in all four donors.

In replicate PCRs of sorted subsets, about 220 ng DNA, about 30,000 T cell genomes, was used. Sequencing used immunoSEQ multiplex PCR; TCRdb keeps in-frame clones, though not all of them. This repertoire shows 1.5 million to 2.5 million clones, roughly 95% found once; its top ten account for 0.9% to 1.5%. The naive CD8 subset, CD45RO-negative cells positively selected for CCR7, excluded terminally differentiated effector memory CD45RA+ cells. Donors, without exception, were Caucasian adults residing in Nashville, Tennessee. Notes on this clone: What it recognizes is unknown.

V usage is TRBV5-5 and J usage is TRBJ2-1; D perhaps matches TRBD2 (6 bases). This clonotype originated in a man younger than 35 in good health. The specimen was naive CD8+ T cells sorted from blood. As DNA, the CDR3 is TGTGCCAGCAGCTTGGCGGGGGTGATTTACAATGAGCAGTTCTTC. Translation gives CASSLAGVIYNEQFF.